These 19 T cell receptor beta chains share one sample of origin, sequenced in a study of shared clonotypes between healthy human individuals. Repertoires were generated with immunoSEQ multiplex PCR, while TCRdb's copy carries only in-frame clones and drops some. In the table there are approximately 2.3 million clones, approximately 93% of which are singletons. Sequencing was carried out using naive CD4+ T cells from PBMCs. Subset defined: CD45RA+ positively selected. Every receptor here comes from a man aged 18 to 29 in good health. Some clones in this sample may be carry-over from other donors' samples.

The CDR3 region has the DNA TGTGCCAGCGAAGGACAGGGTGGAAGAGATACGCAGTATTTT. It encodes CASEGQGGRDTQYF. The chain employs TRBV28 and TRBJ2-3; TRBD1 matches 8 bases. The germline CDR1 and CDR2 sequences are MDHEN and SYDVKM. V dropped 8 bases and J dropped 5; count of bases not matched to a gene: 9. The CDR3 sequence is 14 residues long.

V and J are TRBV29-1 and TRBJ1-2, with TRBD1 identical over 10 bases. Trimming cost V 6 bases and J 3 bases; bases outside gene matches: 1. The CDR3 runs to 12 residues. Germline V gene data show CDR1 as SQVTM and CDR2 as ANQGSEA. The CDR3 DNA reads TGCAGCGTGGGGACAGGGGACTATGGCTACACCTTC. Amino acids: CSVGTGDYGYTF.

This clone was seen only once. The chain has TRBV6-5 and TRBJ2-7; TRBD1 aligns across 7 bases. Germline CDR1 MNHEY, CDR2 SVGAGI. CDR3 length: 15 amino acids. The V segment lost 2 bases and the J segment 0 bases; nucleotides outside the gene matches: 4. The chain's CDR3 is CASSYRTGLSYEQYF. DNA of the CDR3: TGTGCCAGCAGTTACCGGACAGGTCTCTCCTACGAGCAGTACTTC.

The chain carries TRBV6-1 and TRBJ1-5, with TRBD1 matching 10 bases. The length of the CDR3 is 13 residues. Germline CDR1 MNHNS, CDR2 SASEGT. Unmatched junction bases numbered 3, after V lost 7 bases and J lost 6 bases. In DNA form, the CDR3 reads TGTGCCAGCACCGGGGACAGGGGTCAGCCCCAGCATTTT. Residues: CASTGDRGQPQHF.

The gene calls are TRBV4-2 and TRBJ2-3; 8 nucleotides agree with TRBD2. This CDR3 is 17 amino acids long. Germline CDR1 reads LGHNA; CDR2 reads YNFKEQ. The ends lost 1 base at V and 0 bases at J; junction bases unmatched: 6. The CDR3 reads CASSQAPTSGSTDTQYF. The CDR3 DNA sequence: TGTGCCAGCAGCCAAGCGCCTACTAGCGGCAGCACAGATACGCAGTATTTT.

This clone was counted a single time. The chain links TRBV11-2 to TRBJ2-7; TRBD2 is a possible D gene (5 bases). Germline lookup yields CDR1 SGHAT and CDR2 FQNNGV. With 1 base removed from V and 7 bases from J, the gap between germline ends came to 17 bases. This CDR3 region has 15 residues. The CDR3 DNA reads TGTGCCAGCAGCTTAGGAGTCCCCGGGGTCGGTGAGCAGTACTTC. This encodes CASSLGVPGVGEQYF.

This clone was picked up one time. The rearrangement links TRBV2 to TRBJ2-3; 7 bases line up with TRBD1. CDR1 and CDR2 (germline): SNHLY, FYNNEI. This CDR3 is 15 amino acids long. J was trimmed by 3 bases and V by 6 bases; bases with no gene match: 9. The CDR3 loop is CASSRQGVPTDTQYF. DNA of the CDR3: TGTGCCAGCAGCCGTCAGGGGGTCCCAACAGATACGCAGTATTTT.

The rearrangement links TRBV7-8 to TRBJ1-3; D is undetermined. The CDR3 runs to 15 residues. Germline CDR1 is SGHVS and CDR2 is FQNEAQ. The V and J ends lost 5 bases and 4 bases respectively, with 15 bases between them. The CDR3 bases are TGTGCCAGCAGCCCCACGATTGGGTCCGGAAACACCATATATTTT. Protein sequence: CASSPTIGSGNTIYF.

V usage is TRBV7-8 and J usage is TRBJ2-7; 8 bases line up with TRBD2. Germline CDR1 SGHVS, CDR2 FQNEAQ. This CDR3 has 18 amino acids. J was trimmed by 2 bases and V by 5 bases; bases with no gene match: 17. Here the CDR3 reads CASSPEAHGGLDTYEQYF. The CDR3 DNA reads TGTGCCAGCAGCCCGGAGGCGCATGGGGGACTAGATACCTACGAGCAGTACTTC.

V gene TRBV30 combines with J gene TRBJ2-3; 7 bases line up with TRBD2. Germline-derived CDR1 and CDR2 are GTSNPN and SVGIG (reference sequence). V lost 5 bases and J lost 2; bases outside the gene matches: 1. This CDR3 comprises 12 residues. CDR3 DNA: TGTGCCTGGGGGGACTACACAGATACGCAGTATTTT. This translates into CAWGDYTDTQYF.

This chain joins TRBV7-9 and TRBJ2-7; 12 nucleotides align to TRBD2. This CDR3 is built from 15 residues. The junction had 4 bases not matched to a gene; V was cut back by 3 bases and J by 4 bases. Germline CDR1 and CDR2: SEHNR and FQNEAQ (reference sequence). The CDR3 DNA reads as TGTGCCAGCAGCTTGAGGACTAGCGGGACTTACGAGCAGTACTTC. Amino acid sequence: CASSLRTSGTYEQYF.

In the case of this clone: The sample has other DNA sequences that encode this CDR3 too. The chain has TRBV2 and TRBJ2-5, with D hard to call. The CDR3 totals 11 residues. CDR1 SNHLY and CDR2 FYNNEI come from the germline V gene. V lost 3 bases and J lost 5, with 4 bases in between. DNA of the CDR3: TGTGCCAGCAGTGAGGGGGAGACCCAGTACTTC. This gives the protein CASSEGETQYF. The complete variable domain, with remaining parts taken from reference TRBV2 and TRBJ2-5, reads EPEVTQTPSHQVTQMGQEVILRCVPISNHLYFYWYRQILGQKVEFLVSFYNNEISEKSEIFDDQFSVERPDGSNFTLKIRSTKLEDSAMYFCASSEGETQYFGPGTRLLVL.

This sequence joins TRBV14 and TRBJ2-1; the D is unclear. The CDR3 contains 16 residues. The V gene lost 1 base and the J gene lost 2 bases, with 12 bases spanning the gap. The V gene's germline CDR1 is SGHDN and CDR2 FVKESK. The DNA of the CDR3 is TGTGCCAGCAGCCAAGGGCGCCAACTCACCTACAATGAGCAGTTCTTC. This sequence encodes CASSQGRQLTYNEQFF.

This clone came up a few times. CDR3 region: CASSLRSGTGLEQYF. For the CDR3, the DNA is TGTGCCAGCAGCCTCCGGTCCGGGACTGGACTCGAGCAGTACTTC. V usage is TRBV28 and J usage is TRBJ2-7; possibly TRBD2 for D (6 bases). V lost 6 bases and J 6 bases, leaving 21 bases between the germline ends. The CDR3 has 15 residues. The germline V gene has CDR1 MDHEN and CDR2 SYDVKM.

The CDR3 region is CASSSGLAGVGYNEQFF. The CDR3 DNA reads as TGTGCCAGCAGTTCAGGACTAGCGGGAGTGGGGTACAATGAGCAGTTCTTC. The chain employs TRBV28 and TRBJ2-1, with TRBD2 identical over 13 bases. Per germline, CDR1 MDHEN and CDR2 SYDVKM. The V gene end was trimmed by 4 bases and the J gene end by 4 bases; junction bases not matched to a gene: 7. The CDR3 is made up of 17 amino acids.

This chain connects TRBV5-4 to TRBJ2-2; 9 bases match TRBD1. The germline V gene encodes CDR1 SGHNT and CDR2 YYREEE (reference sequence). J gave up 2 bases and V 4 bases, and 3 bases lay outside the gene matches. This CDR3 has 15 residues. The CDR3 here is CASSEDRGNTGELFF. Here the CDR3 DNA reads TGTGCCAGCAGCGAGGACAGGGGAAACACCGGGGAGCTGTTTTTT. The variable domain in full, with the rest retrieved from reference TRBV5-4 and TRBJ2-2, is ETGVTQSPTHLIKTRGQQVTLRCSSQSGHNTVSWYQQALGQGPQFIFQYYREEENGRGNFPPRFSGLQFPNYSSELNVNALELDDSALYLCASSEDRGNTGELFFGEGSRLTVL.

The chain employs TRBV28 and TRBJ2-5, with 7 bases lining up with TRBD2. The germline CDR1 and CDR2 sequences are MDHEN and SYDVKM. The CDR3 has 15 residues. Trimming at V came to 4 bases and at J to 3 bases, leaving 8 bases not matched to a gene. CDR3 nucleotides: TGTGCCAGCAGTTCCGTTACTAGCGTAAAAGAGACCCAGTACTTC. Translated: CASSSVTSVKETQYF.

The V and J genes are TRBV10-3 and TRBJ2-3; 8 bases line up with TRBD2. The CDR3 has 16 residues. Germline assignment: CDR1 ENHRY and CDR2 SYGVKD. With 0 bases clipped from V and 5 bases from J, the junction kept 7 bases outside the gene matches. CDR3 bases: TGTGCCATCAGTGAGTCAGGGCAGAGCGGGGGAGATACGCAGTATTTT. It translates to CAISESGQSGGDTQYF.

The chain uses TRBV2 and TRBJ2-7; TRBD1 or TRBD2 may be the D gene (6 bases each). Germline loops: CDR1 SNHLY, CDR2 FYNNEI. Trimming left V 7 bases short and J 1 base short, with 20 bases between. CDR3 length: 16 amino acids. This CDR3 reads CASITRGGQDSYEQYF. CDR3 bases: TGTGCCAGCATCACAAGAGGGGGGCAGGATTCCTACGAGCAGTACTTC.